This T cell receptor beta chain came from a study of T-cell reconstitution after alpha-beta-depleted transplantation in children. This clonotype has a count of ten or more. This sample's TCRbeta library carried unique molecular identifier barcodes. TCRdb reprocessed the PCR reads with MiXCR, giving one entry per CDR3 protein. Of about 360,000 distinct CDR3 sequences in the sample, 10% to 15% are singletons; the top ten hold roughly 4.5%. CDR3 size: 13 residues. V shed 5 bases and J shed 3 bases, with 10 bases lying between them. The V gene's germline CDR1 is MRHNA and CDR2 SNTAGT. The V call is TRBV6-4, the J call TRBJ2-5; D is tentatively TRBD1 or TRBD2 (5 bases each). The origin of this receptor is a human donor who donated a stem cell graft to a child with Fanconi anemia. Material: PBMCs, obtained from the stem cell graft. CDR3 protein: CASSKGPEETQYF. CDR3 in DNA: TGTGCCAGCAGTAAGGGACCGGAAGAGACCCAGTACTTC.